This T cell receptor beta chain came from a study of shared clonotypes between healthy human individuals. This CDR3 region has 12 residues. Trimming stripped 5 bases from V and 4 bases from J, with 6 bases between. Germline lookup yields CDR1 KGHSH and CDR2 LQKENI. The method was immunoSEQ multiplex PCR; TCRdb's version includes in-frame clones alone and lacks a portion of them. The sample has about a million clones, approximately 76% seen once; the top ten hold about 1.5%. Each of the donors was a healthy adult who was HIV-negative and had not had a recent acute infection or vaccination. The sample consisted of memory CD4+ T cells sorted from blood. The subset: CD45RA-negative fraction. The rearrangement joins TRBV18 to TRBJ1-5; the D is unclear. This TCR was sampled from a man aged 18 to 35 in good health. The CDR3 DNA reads TGTGCCAGCTCAGTACAGAATCAGCCCCAGCATTTT. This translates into CASSVQNQPQHF.